This T cell receptor (beta chain) was profiled in a study of cytomegalovirus exposure and HLA in healthy donors. Study as a whole: About 79% of 300 to 450 genotyped donors fell in the Caucasian-associated ancestry cluster. Study-level points and caveats: The investigators catalogued 164 TCR beta chains as cytomegalovirus-associated.

The CDR3 loop spans 14 amino acids. Germline V CDR1 and CDR2: MGHRA, YSYEKL. V gave up 4 bases and J gave up 2 bases, with 9 bases separating them. PCR employed 60 Vbeta and 13 Jbeta primers. Data came from immunoSEQ multiplex PCR; TCRdb stores just in-frame clones and leaves some out. The sample contains roughly 100,000 clones, 78% of which appear only once. Though probably carrying unrecorded immune exposures, donors were nominally healthy at sampling. The sample holds a few counts of this clone. Its antigen remains unknown. This receptor was obtained from a young man in good health and CMV-seronegative. V usage is TRBV4-1 and J usage is TRBJ1-5; D is uncertain. Sequenced input: PBMCs. Here the CDR3 reads CASSPQERNQPQHF. DNA for the CDR3: TGCGCCAGCAGCCCGCAGGAACGCAATCAGCCCCAGCATTTT.